This passage covers 10 T cell receptor beta chains from one sample sequenced in a study of T cells in tumors after PD-1 blockade. Data came from immunoSEQ multiplex PCR; TCRdb stores just in-frame clones and leaves some out. This table has 30,000 to 35,000 clones, 73% appearing once. The sample consisted of PBMCs, taken after anti-PD-1 treatment. These receptors originate from a human donor with basal cell carcinoma.

Worth noting for this clone: Other nucleotide sequences in the sample specify the same CDR3. The V gene is TRBV6-1, the J gene TRBJ2-3; 11 bases fit TRBD2. The CDR3 contains 16 residues. Looked up from germline, CDR1 is MNHNS and CDR2 is SASEGT. V shed 0 bases, J shed 4 bases, and the junction held 3 bases outside the gene matches. The CDR3 sequence: CASSEALAGGSDTQYF. The CDR3 nucleotides are TGTGCCAGCAGTGAAGCATTAGCGGGGGGGTCAGATACGCAGTATTTT.

This clone was recorded a few times. The V and J genes are TRBV19 and TRBJ2-3; a possible D gene is TRBD2 (5 bases). The V gene lost 5 bases and the J gene lost 4 bases, with 13 bases spanning the gap. This CDR3 comprises 14 residues. Germline V gene data show CDR1 as LNHDA and CDR2 as SQIVND (reference sequence). The CDR3 region has the DNA TGTGCCAGTAGTTCTCGGGGAAATCCAGATACGCAGTATTTT. Translation: CASSSRGNPDTQYF. Full variable domain (outside the CDR3, taken from reference TRBV19 and TRBJ2-3): DGGITQSPKYLFRKEGQNVTLSCEQNLNHDAMYWYRQDPGQGLRLIYYSQIVNDFQKGDIAEGYSVSREKKESFPLTVTSAQKNPTAFYLCASSSRGNPDTQYFGPGTRLTVL.

The table lists this clone with a few counts. The J gene is TRBJ2-5, the V gene TRBV9; 8 positions agree with TRBD1. J gave up 5 bases and V 4 bases, and 4 bases lay outside the gene matches. The CDR3 extends over 13 amino acids. Germline values: CDR1 SGDLS, CDR2 YYNGEE. The CDR3 reads CASSTWTGETQYF. The CDR3 coding sequence is TGTGCCAGCAGCACCTGGACAGGGGAGACCCAGTACTTC.

The V call is TRBV4-3, the J call TRBJ1-2, with TRBD1 identical over 9 bases. The V segment lost 4 bases and the J segment 8 bases; nucleotides outside the gene matches: 8. Per the germline V gene, CDR1 is LGHNA and CDR2 is YSLEER. CDR3 length equals 14 residues. The CDR3 region is CASSPLGTGPGYTF. In DNA, the CDR3 is TGCGCCAGCAGCCCCCTTGGGACAGGGCCCGGCTACACCTTC.

The chain joins TRBV5-1 to TRBJ2-3; 8 bases match TRBD2. CDR1 is SGHRS, CDR2 YFSETQ, per germline. The J segment lost 6 bases and the V segment lost 1 base, leaving 7 bases of the junction unmatched. The CDR3 runs 15 residues. CDR3 loop: CASSLTSGNEDTQYF. In nucleotides, the CDR3 is TGCGCCAGCAGCTTGACTAGCGGCAATGAGGATACGCAGTATTTT.

V gene TRBV19 combines with J gene TRBJ1-2, with 9 bases aligning to TRBD1. Trimming at V came to 5 bases and at J to 4 bases, leaving 8 bases not matched to a gene. Per germline, CDR1 LNHDA and CDR2 SQIVND (reference sequence). The CDR3 has 15 residues. CDR3 DNA sequence: TGTGCCAGTAGTTCTCGGACAGGGGCGACCTATGGCTACACCTTC. Translating it yields CASSSRTGATYGYTF.

The gene calls are TRBV7-3 and TRBJ2-3; D might be TRBD2 (6 bases). This CDR3 contains 14 residues. The germline gives CDR1 SGHTA, CDR2 FQGTGA. V was shortened by 6 bases and J by 4 bases, with 14 bases between the two germline ends. CDR3 nucleotides: TGTGCCAGCAGTTCGGGAGTTGGGGCAGATACGCAGTATTTT. Translated: CASSSGVGADTQYF.

The chain links TRBV19 to TRBJ1-6, with 8 bases matching TRBD1. This CDR3 is 16 amino acids long. V was pared by 3 bases and J by 4 bases, with 5 bases of the junction left unmatched. CDR1 is LNHDA and CDR2 is SQIVND in the germline V gene (reference sequence). The CDR3 reads CASSMQGAQYNSPLHF. For the CDR3, the DNA is TGTGCCAGTAGTATGCAGGGGGCACAGTATAATTCACCCCTCCACTTT.

The chain has TRBV27 and TRBJ1-4; D uncertain. Germline values: CDR1 MNHEY, CDR2 SMNVEV (reference sequence). CDR3 size: 16 residues. The V and J ends lost 3 bases and 5 bases respectively, with 16 bases between them. As DNA, the CDR3 is TGTGCCAGCAGTTTCCGATGGACGGGTACAAATGAAAAACTGTTTTTT. It is translated as CASSFRWTGTNEKLFF. The whole variable domain, remainder taken from reference TRBV27 and TRBJ1-4, is EAQVTQNPRYLITVTGKKLTVTCSQNMNHEYMSWYRQDPGLGLRQIYYSMNVEVTDKGDVPEGYKVSRKEKRNFPLILESPSPNQTSLYFCASSFRWTGTNEKLFFGSGTQLSVL.

This clone was recorded once. The J gene is TRBJ2-3, the V gene TRBV2; the D gene could be TRBD1 or TRBD2 (5 bases each). Germline loops: CDR1 SNHLY, CDR2 FYNNEI. Trimming shortened V by 4 bases and J by 3 bases, and 11 bases separated the two germline ends. The length of the CDR3 is 14 residues. In DNA, the CDR3 is TGTGCCAGCAGTGCGGGGCGGACGACAGATACGCAGTATTTT. As protein: CASSAGRTTDTQYF.